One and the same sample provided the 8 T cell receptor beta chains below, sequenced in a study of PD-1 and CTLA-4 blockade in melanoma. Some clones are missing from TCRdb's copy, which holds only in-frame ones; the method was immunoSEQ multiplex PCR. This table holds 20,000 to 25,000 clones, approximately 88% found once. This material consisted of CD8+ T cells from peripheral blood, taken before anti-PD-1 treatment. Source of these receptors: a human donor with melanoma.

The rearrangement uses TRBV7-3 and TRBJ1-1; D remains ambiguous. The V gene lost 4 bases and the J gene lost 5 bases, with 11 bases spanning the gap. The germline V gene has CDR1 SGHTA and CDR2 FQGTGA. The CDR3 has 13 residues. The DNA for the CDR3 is TGTGCCAGCAGCTCGACCCTGAGGACTGAAGCTTTCTTT. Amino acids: CASSSTLRTEAFF.

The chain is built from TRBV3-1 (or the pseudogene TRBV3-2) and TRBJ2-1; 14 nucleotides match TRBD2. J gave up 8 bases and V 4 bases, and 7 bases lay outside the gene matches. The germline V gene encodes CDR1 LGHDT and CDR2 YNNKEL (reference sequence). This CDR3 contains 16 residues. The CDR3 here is CASSPLTSGGADEQFF. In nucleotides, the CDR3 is TGTGCCAGCAGCCCCCTGACTAGCGGGGGGGCGGATGAGCAGTTCTTC.

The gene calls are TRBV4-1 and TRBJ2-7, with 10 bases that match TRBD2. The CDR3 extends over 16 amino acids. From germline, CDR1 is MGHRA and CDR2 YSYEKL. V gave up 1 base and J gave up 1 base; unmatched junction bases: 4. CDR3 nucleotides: TGCGCCAGCAGCCAAGGATATAGCGGGGGGTCCTACGAGCAGTACTTC. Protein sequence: CASSQGYSGGSYEQYF.

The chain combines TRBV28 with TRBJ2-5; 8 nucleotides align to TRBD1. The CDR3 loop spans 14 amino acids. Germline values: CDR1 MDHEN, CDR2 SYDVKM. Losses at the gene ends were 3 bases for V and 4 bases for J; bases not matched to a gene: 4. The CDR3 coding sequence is TGTGCCAGCAGTTTCCAGACAGGGGTAGAGACCCAGTACTTC. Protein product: CASSFQTGVETQYF.

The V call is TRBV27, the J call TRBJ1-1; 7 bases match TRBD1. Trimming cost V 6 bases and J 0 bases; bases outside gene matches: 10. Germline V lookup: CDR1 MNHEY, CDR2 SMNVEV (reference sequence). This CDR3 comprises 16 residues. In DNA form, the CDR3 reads TGTGCCAGCAGGCCGGGGACAGTAACTATGAACACTGAAGCTTTCTTT. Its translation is CASRPGTVTMNTEAFF.

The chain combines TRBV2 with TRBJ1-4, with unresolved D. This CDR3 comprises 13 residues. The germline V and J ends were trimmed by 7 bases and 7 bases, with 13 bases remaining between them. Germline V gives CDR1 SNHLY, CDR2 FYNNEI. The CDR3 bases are TGTGCCAGCAACAACGGCGCCGGTGAAAAACTGTTTTTT. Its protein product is CASNNGAGEKLFF.

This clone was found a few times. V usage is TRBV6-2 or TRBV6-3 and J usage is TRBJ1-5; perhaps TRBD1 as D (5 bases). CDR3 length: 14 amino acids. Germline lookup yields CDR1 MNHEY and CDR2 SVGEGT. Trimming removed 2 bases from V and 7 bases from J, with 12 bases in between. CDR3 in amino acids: CASSYSRGVQPQHF. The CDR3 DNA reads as TGTGCCAGCAGTTACAGCCGGGGGGTACAGCCCCAGCATTTT.

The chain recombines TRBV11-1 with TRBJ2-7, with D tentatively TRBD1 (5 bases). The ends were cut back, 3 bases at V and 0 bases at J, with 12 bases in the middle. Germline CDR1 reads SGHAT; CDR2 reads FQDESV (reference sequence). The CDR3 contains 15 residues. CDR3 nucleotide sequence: TGTGCCAGCAGCTTCGGCAGGGCAAGCTCCTACGAGCAGTACTTC. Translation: CASSFGRASSYEQYF.